Listed below are T cell receptor beta chains from one sample, sequenced in a study of blood T cell repertoires in COVID-19. Assay used: immunoSEQ multiplex PCR; TCRdb lists only in-frame clones, some missing. Here the sample spans 170,000 or so clones, 83% being singletons. Sequenced input: peripheral blood. The receptors were sampled from a human donor in a cohort sampled during active COVID-19. Each CDR3 is given with its conserved first and last residue. The order of the fields is J gene, D gene, clone size, V gene, CDR3 protein, CDR3 DNA. D genes are given only for firm matches. Part of the rows lack a size; the others show once, few, many or a class for expanded clones.

j_call: TRBJ1-6
d_call: TRBD1
clone_size: .
v_call: TRBV3-1/TRBV3-2
cdr3_aa: CASSPRQGFDSPLHF
cdr3_nt: TGTGCCAGCAGCCCACGACAGGGGTTTGATTCACCCCTCCACTTT

j_call: TRBJ2-7
d_call: .
clone_size: .
v_call: TRBV4-1
cdr3_aa: CASSQDVRESYEQYF
cdr3_nt: TGCGCCAGCAGCCAAGATGTAAGGGAGTCCTACGAGCAGTACTTC

j_call: TRBJ2-3
d_call: TRBD2
clone_size: .
v_call: TRBV20-1
cdr3_aa: CSASSGRAGTDTQYF
cdr3_nt: TGCAGTGCTAGTAGCGGGAGGGCCGGCACAGATACGCAGTATTTT

j_call: TRBJ2-1
d_call: TRBD1
clone_size: .
v_call: TRBV24-1
cdr3_aa: CATSDRGQGSYNEQFF
cdr3_nt: TGTGCCACCAGTGATAGGGGACAGGGCAGTTACAATGAGCAGTTCTTC

j_call: TRBJ2-1
d_call: TRBD1
clone_size: .
v_call: TRBV3-1/TRBV3-2
cdr3_aa: CASSQGFQGASSSYNEQFF
cdr3_nt: TGTGCCAGCAGCCAAGGTTTCCAGGGGGCGTCAAGCTCCTACAATGAGCAGTTCTTC

j_call: TRBJ1-1
d_call: .
clone_size: .
v_call: TRBV5-4
cdr3_aa: CASSLGQGGTEAFF
cdr3_nt: TGTGCCAGCAGCTTGGGTCAGGGAGGCACTGAAGCTTTCTTT

j_call: TRBJ2-1
d_call: TRBD2
clone_size: .
v_call: TRBV7-9
cdr3_aa: CASSLVGRLAGNEQFF
cdr3_nt: TGTGCCAGCAGCTTAGTAGGGCGACTAGCAGGCAATGAGCAGTTCTTC

j_call: TRBJ1-1
d_call: .
clone_size: .
v_call: TRBV6-2/TRBV6-3
cdr3_aa: CASSRPEGKNTEAFF
cdr3_nt: TGTGCCAGCAGCCGTCCCGAGGGCAAGAACACTGAAGCTTTCTTT

j_call: TRBJ2-7
d_call: TRBD2
clone_size: once
v_call: TRBV10-3
cdr3_aa: CAISVPLTSGGRSYEQYF
cdr3_nt: TGTGCCATCAGTGTACCCCTGACTAGCGGGGGCCGTTCCTACGAGCAGTACTTC

j_call: TRBJ2-5
d_call: TRBD2
clone_size: .
v_call: TRBV6-1
cdr3_aa: CASSEGRLAGAPVWTQYF
cdr3_nt: TGTGCCAGCAGTGAAGGGAGACTAGCGGGGGCCCCTGTTTGGACCCAGTACTTC

j_call: TRBJ1-3
d_call: .
clone_size: .
v_call: TRBV7-9
cdr3_aa: CASSSMQFSGNTIYF
cdr3_nt: TGTGCCAGCAGTTCCATGCAGTTTTCTGGAAACACCATATATTTT

j_call: TRBJ1-2
d_call: TRBD1
clone_size: .
v_call: TRBV7-8
cdr3_aa: CASSLTGSRGYTF
cdr3_nt: TGTGCCAGCAGCTTGACAGGGTCTCGTGGCTACACCTTC

j_call: TRBJ1-4
d_call: .
clone_size: once
v_call: TRBV28
cdr3_aa: CASSLASRANEKLFF
cdr3_nt: TGTGCCAGCAGTCTTGCATCCCGGGCTAATGAAAAACTGTTTTTT

j_call: TRBJ1-4
d_call: .
clone_size: .
v_call: TRBV9
cdr3_aa: CASSVGAGDNNEKLFF
cdr3_nt: TGTGCCAGCAGCGTGGGGGCAGGGGATAATAATGAAAAACTGTTTTTT

j_call: TRBJ2-3
d_call: TRBD2
clone_size: .
v_call: TRBV14
cdr3_aa: CASSQVLAGGPVSTDTQYF
cdr3_nt: TGTGCCAGCAGCCAAGTGTTAGCGGGAGGGCCCGTTAGCACAGATACGCAGTATTTT

j_call: TRBJ2-5
d_call: .
clone_size: .
v_call: TRBV7-9
cdr3_aa: CASSSSETQYF
cdr3_nt: TGTGCCAGCAGCTCCAGTGAGACCCAGTACTTC

j_call: TRBJ2-2
d_call: TRBD2
clone_size: .
v_call: TRBV10-3
cdr3_aa: CATSAGSNTGELFF
cdr3_nt: TGTGCCACATCAGCGGGGTCGAACACCGGGGAGCTGTTTTTT

j_call: TRBJ2-7
d_call: TRBD2
clone_size: .
v_call: TRBV18
cdr3_aa: CASSRGTSGYEQYF
cdr3_nt: TGTGCCAGCTCACGCGGAACTAGCGGCTACGAGCAGTACTTC

j_call: TRBJ2-5
d_call: TRBD2
clone_size: .
v_call: TRBV6-4
cdr3_aa: CASSDSGRRGETQYF
cdr3_nt: TGTGCCAGCAGTGACAGCGGGAGGAGAGGGGAGACCCAGTACTTC

j_call: TRBJ2-7
d_call: .
clone_size: .
v_call: TRBV3-1/TRBV3-2
cdr3_aa: CASSQGRGPLSYEQYF
cdr3_nt: TGTGCCAGCAGCCAAGGGCGGGGGCCCCTCTCCTACGAGCAGTACTTC

j_call: TRBJ2-5
d_call: TRBD2
clone_size: .
v_call: TRBV6-5
cdr3_aa: CASSYGGRPSETQYF
cdr3_nt: TGTGCCAGCAGTTATGGCGGGAGGCCCTCGGAGACCCAGTACTTC

j_call: TRBJ1-6
d_call: TRBD1
clone_size: once
v_call: TRBV27
cdr3_aa: CASSSPLRDRINSPLHF
cdr3_nt: TGTGCCAGCAGTTCCCCCCTCCGGGACAGAATTAATTCACCCCTCCACTTT

j_call: TRBJ2-7
d_call: .
clone_size: .
v_call: TRBV6-1
cdr3_aa: CASSEAPDSYEQYF
cdr3_nt: TGTGCCAGCAGTGAAGCCCCTGACAGCTACGAGCAGTACTTC

j_call: TRBJ1-1
d_call: .
clone_size: .
v_call: TRBV14
cdr3_aa: CASSRDMNTEAFF
cdr3_nt: TGTGCCAGCAGCCGCGACATGAACACTGAAGCTTTCTTT

j_call: TRBJ1-2
d_call: .
clone_size: once
v_call: TRBV7-2
cdr3_aa: CASSGGGERDGYTF
cdr3_nt: TGTGCCAGCAGCGGTGGGGGCGAAAGGGATGGCTACACCTTC

j_call: TRBJ1-6
d_call: .
clone_size: .
v_call: TRBV14
cdr3_aa: CASSQSLLPLHF
cdr3_nt: TGTGCCAGCAGCCAATCCCTGTTACCCCTCCACTTT